A single sample gave rise to the 5 T cell receptor beta chains below, sequenced in a study of blood T cell repertoires in COVID-19. The table came from immunoSEQ multiplex PCR; TCRdb's copy has only in-frame clones and leaves some out. The sample contains 250,000 to 350,000 clones, approximately 86% of which appear only once. What was sequenced was peripheral blood. The receptors come from a woman younger than 45 who had recovered from COVID-19.

The chain employs TRBV27 and TRBJ2-3; TRBD1 aligns across 8 bases. Per germline, CDR1 MNHEY and CDR2 SMNVEV (reference sequence). The CDR3 loop spans 15 amino acids. The V and J ends lost 6 bases and 2 bases, in that order; junction bases with no gene match: 7. The CDR3 spells CASSPGQGFTDTQYF. The DNA of the CDR3 is TGTGCCAGCAGCCCAGGACAGGGATTCACAGATACGCAGTATTTT.

The chain has TRBV6-5 and TRBJ1-2; 10 bases line up with TRBD1. V lost 1 base and J lost 5; bases outside the gene matches: 4. CDR1 is MNHEY, CDR2 SVGAGI, per germline. There are 15 residues in the CDR3. The CDR3 spells CASSYFRQGAYGYTF. CDR3 in DNA: TGTGCCAGCAGTTACTTTAGACAGGGGGCGTATGGCTACACCTTC.

The count of this clone is one. This chain connects TRBV9 to TRBJ2-1; D might be TRBD1 (6 bases). Germline V gene sequence: CDR1 SGDLS, CDR2 YYNGEE. V lost 4 bases, J lost 12 bases, and 14 bases lay in between. The CDR3 runs to 12 residues. CDR3 loop: CASSSEGVAQFF. The CDR3 coding sequence is TGTGCCAGCAGCAGCGAGGGGGTTGCGCAGTTCTTC. Supplemented by reference TRBV9 and TRBJ2-1, the full variable domain reads DSGVTQTPKHLITATGQRVTLRCSPRSGDLSVYWYQQSLDQGLQFLIQYYNGEERAKGNILERFSAQQFPDLHSELNLSSLELGDSALYFCASSSEGVAQFFGPGTRLTVL.

The chain has TRBV11-2 and TRBJ1-4, with 10 bases aligning to TRBD1. Germline CDR1 is SGHAT and CDR2 is FQNNGV. Unmatched junction bases numbered 7, after V lost 4 bases and J lost 8 bases. This CDR3 comprises 15 residues. The CDR3 nucleotides read TGTGCCAGCAGCTCGGGACAGGGGAAGGGAGAAAAACTGTTTTTT. Its protein product is CASSSGQGKGEKLFF.

The rearrangement uses TRBV6-6 and TRBJ2-7, with 9 bases fitting TRBD1. Germline loops: CDR1 MNHNY, CDR2 SVGAGI (reference sequence). With 4 bases clipped from V and 6 bases from J, the junction kept 1 base outside the gene matches. This CDR3 contains 12 residues. CDR3 nucleotides: TGTGCCAGCAGTTCACAGGGGGCCGAGCAGTACTTC. Its translation is CASSSQGAEQYF.